This T cell receptor (beta chain) was sequenced during a study of vaccination and CD4 T cells after COVID-19. Scientists ran DNA taken from cultured CD4+ T cells through the Oncomine TCR Beta short-read assay for sequencing. TCRdb passed the PCR reads through MiXCR, listing each CDR3 protein once. The sample holds around 20,000 distinct CDR3 sequences, about 45% seen once. On this clonotype itself: Its specificity is unknown.

The sample's time point: late sampling 161 to 241 days after vaccination in a few convalescent patients. Treatment here: approximately 11-day PBMC culture with coronavirus spike peptide pools or control peptides (ViraFEST assay). The CDR3 length is 15 residues. V shed 1 base and J shed 3 bases, with 12 bases lying between them. The gene calls are TRBV12-3 or TRBV12-4 and TRBJ2-5; perhaps TRBD2 as D (7 bases). The source material was CD4+ T cells from blood, cultured in vitro, sampled about 7 months after SARS-CoV-2 vaccination. The clonotype originates from a human donor who had recovered from COVID-19. This chain's CDR3 is CASSLGRGREETQYF. CDR3 DNA: TGTGCCAGCAGTTTAGGAAGGGGGAGGGAAGAGACCCAGTACTTC.